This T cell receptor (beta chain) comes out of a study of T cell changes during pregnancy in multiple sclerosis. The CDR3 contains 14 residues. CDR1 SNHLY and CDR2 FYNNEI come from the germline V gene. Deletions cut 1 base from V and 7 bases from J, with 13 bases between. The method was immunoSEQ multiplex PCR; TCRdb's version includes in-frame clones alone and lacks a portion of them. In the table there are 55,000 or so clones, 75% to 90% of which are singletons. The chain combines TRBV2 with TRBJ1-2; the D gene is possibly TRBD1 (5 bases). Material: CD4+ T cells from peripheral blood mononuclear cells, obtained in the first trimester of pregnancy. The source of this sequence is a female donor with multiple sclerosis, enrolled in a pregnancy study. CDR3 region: CASSEEKAGFGYTF. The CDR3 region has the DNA TGTGCCAGCAGTGAAGAGAAGGCAGGGTTTGGCTACACCTTC.